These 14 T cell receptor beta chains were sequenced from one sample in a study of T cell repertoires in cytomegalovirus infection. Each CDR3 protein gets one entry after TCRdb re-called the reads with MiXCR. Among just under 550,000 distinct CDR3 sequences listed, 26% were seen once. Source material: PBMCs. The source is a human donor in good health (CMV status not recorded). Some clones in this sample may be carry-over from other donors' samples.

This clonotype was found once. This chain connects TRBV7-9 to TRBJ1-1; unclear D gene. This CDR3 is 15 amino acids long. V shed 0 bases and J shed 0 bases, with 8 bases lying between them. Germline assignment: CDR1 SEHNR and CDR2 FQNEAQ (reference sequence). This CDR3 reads CASSLAVTLNTEAFF. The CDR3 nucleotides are TGTGCCAGCAGCTTAGCGGTGACACTGAACACTGAAGCTTTCTTT.

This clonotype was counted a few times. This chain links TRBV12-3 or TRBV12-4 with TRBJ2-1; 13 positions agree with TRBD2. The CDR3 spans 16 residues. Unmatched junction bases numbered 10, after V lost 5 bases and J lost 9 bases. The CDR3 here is CASSVPGLAGPSEQFF. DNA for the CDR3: TGTGCCAGCAGTGTCCCGGGACTAGCGGGACCAAGTGAGCAGTTCTTC.

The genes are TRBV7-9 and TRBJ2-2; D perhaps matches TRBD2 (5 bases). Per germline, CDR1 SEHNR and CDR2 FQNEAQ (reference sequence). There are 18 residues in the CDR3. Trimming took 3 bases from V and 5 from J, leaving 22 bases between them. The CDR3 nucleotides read TGTGCCAGCAGCTTGCTAGGGTCCACTAGGCGAATAACCGGGGAGCTGTTTTTT. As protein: CASSLLGSTRRITGELFF. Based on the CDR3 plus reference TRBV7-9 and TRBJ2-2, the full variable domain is DTGVSQNPRHKITKRGQNVTFRCDPISEHNRLYWYRQTLGQGPEFLTYFQNEAQLEKSRLLSDRFSAERPKGSFSTLEIQRTEQGDSAMYLCASSLLGSTRRITGELFFGEGSRLTVL.

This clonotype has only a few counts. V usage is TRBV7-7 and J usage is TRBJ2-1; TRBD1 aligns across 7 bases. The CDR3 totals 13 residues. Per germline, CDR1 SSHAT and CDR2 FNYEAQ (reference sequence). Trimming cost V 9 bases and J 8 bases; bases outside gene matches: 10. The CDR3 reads CARETGPGDEQFF. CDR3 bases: TGTGCCAGGGAGACAGGGCCCGGGGATGAGCAGTTCTTC.

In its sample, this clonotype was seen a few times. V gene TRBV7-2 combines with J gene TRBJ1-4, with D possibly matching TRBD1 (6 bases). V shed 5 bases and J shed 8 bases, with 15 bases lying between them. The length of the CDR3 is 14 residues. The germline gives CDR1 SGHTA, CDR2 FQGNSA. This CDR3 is CASSVDSRGEKLFF. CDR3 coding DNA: TGTGCCAGCAGCGTGGACAGTCGGGGGGAAAAACTGTTTTTT.

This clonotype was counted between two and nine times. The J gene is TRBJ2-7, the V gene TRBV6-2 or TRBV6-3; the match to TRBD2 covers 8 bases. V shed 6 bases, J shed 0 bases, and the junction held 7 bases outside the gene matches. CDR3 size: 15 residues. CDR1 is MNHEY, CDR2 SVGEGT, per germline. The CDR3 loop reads CASREAGVDSYEQYV. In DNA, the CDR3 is TGTGCCAGCAGGGAAGCGGGAGTGGACTCCTACGAGCAGTACGTC.

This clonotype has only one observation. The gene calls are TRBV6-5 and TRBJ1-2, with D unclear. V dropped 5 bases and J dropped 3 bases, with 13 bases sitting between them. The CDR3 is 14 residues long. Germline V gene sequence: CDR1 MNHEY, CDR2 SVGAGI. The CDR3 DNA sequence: TGTGCCAGCAGTCCTAACGTTCGTTACTATGGCTACACCTTC. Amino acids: CASSPNVRYYGYTF.

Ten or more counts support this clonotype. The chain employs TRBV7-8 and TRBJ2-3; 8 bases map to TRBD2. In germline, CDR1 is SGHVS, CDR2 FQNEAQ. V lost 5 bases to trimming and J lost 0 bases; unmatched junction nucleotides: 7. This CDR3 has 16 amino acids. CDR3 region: CASSHGLAASTDTQYF. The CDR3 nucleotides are TGTGCCAGCAGCCACGGACTAGCAGCTAGCACAGATACGCAGTATTTT.

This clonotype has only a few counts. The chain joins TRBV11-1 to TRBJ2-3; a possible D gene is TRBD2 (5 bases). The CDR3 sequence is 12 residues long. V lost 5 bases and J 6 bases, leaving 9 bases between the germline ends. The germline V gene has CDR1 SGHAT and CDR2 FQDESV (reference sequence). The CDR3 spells CASSETGDTQYF. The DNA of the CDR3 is TGTGCCAGCAGCGAGACGGGGGATACGCAGTATTTT.

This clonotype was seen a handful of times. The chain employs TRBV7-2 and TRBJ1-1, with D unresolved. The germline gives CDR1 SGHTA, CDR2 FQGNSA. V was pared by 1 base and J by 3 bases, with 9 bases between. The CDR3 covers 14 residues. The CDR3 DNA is TGTGCCAGCAGCTTAGTTTACGGGGACACTGAAGCTTTCTTT. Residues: CASSLVYGDTEAFF.

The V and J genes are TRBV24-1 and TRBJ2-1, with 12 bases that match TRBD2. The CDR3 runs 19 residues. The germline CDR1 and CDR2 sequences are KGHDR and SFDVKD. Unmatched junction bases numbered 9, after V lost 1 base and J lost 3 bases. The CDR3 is CATSDFPSGRAGGYNEQFF. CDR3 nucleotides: TGTGCCACCAGTGATTTCCCTAGCGGGAGGGCCGGGGGCTACAATGAGCAGTTCTTC.

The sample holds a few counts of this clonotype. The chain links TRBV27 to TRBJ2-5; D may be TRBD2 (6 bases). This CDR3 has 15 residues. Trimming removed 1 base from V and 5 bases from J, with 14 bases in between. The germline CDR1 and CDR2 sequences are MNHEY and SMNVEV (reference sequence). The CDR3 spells CASSLLEGGRETQYF. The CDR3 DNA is TGTGCCAGCAGTTTATTAGAGGGAGGACGGGAGACCCAGTACTTC.

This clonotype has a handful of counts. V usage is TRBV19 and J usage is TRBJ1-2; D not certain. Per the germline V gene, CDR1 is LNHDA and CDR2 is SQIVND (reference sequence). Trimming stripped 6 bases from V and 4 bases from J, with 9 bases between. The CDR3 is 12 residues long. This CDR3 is CASRHPIYGYTF. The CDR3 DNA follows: TGTGCCAGTAGACATCCCATCTATGGCTACACCTTC. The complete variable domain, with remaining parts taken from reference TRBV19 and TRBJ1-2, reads DGGITQSPKYLFRKEGQNVTLSCEQNLNHDAMYWYRQDPGQGLRLIYYSQIVNDFQKGDIAEGYSVSREKKESFPLTVTSAQKNPTAFYLCASRHPIYGYTFGSGTRLTVV.

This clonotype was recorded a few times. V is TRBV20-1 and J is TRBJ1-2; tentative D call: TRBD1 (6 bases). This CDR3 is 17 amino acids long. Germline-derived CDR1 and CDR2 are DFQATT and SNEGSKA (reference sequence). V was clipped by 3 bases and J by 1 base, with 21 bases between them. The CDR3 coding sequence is TGCAGTGCTAGCCGGGGAGAGAACAGGGTGGGTAACTATGGCTACACCTTC. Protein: CSASRGENRVGNYGYTF.